This T cell receptor beta chain stems from a study of T cells after yellow fever vaccination. Study in general: Preparation of the low-cell-number fractions used SMART-Seq v4 Ultra Low Input. Study-wide findings and caveats: Reappearing after the booster were most of the clones from primary vaccination (around 96% CD4, 70% to 90% CD8). Clonotypes appearing in both CD4 and CD8 compartments existed, and their share was small.

Germline CDR1 SGHRS, CDR2 YFSETQ. Trimming took 2 bases from V and 2 from J, leaving 10 bases between them. The CDR3 runs 14 residues. This clonotype was detected many times. No antigen is known for it. In making TCR cDNA, 5'RACE template switching added a universal primer site and UMIs to it. MiXCR, run by TCRdb on the 5' RACE reads, gives a single entry per CDR3 protein. The sample consists of about 340,000 distinct CDR3 sequences, about 4% of them appearing once. Sequences were derived from PBMCs, sampled 5 days after the yellow fever booster vaccination. The clonotype comes from a young man who received the YFV17D yellow fever vaccine. The chain carries TRBV5-1 and TRBJ2-5; a weak D match, TRBD2 (5 bases). The CDR3 spells CASSFRGLQETQYF. CDR3 coding DNA: TGCGCCAGCAGCTTTCGGGGATTACAAGAGACCCAGTACTTC.